Below are 30 T cell receptor beta chains sequenced from a single sample in a study of PD-1 blockade in mismatch repair-deficient tumors. The assay was immunoSEQ multiplex PCR, and TCRdb's table has in-frame clones only and misses some. The top ten clones hold about 2.7% of a sample with about 25,000 clones, approximately 88% of them seen once. The specimen comprised PBMCs, sampled before pembrolizumab treatment. These receptors all stem from an adult with mismatch repair-deficient cancer.

V usage is TRBV11-3 and J usage is TRBJ2-1, with TRBD1 as a possible D gene (6 bases). This CDR3 has 13 amino acids. V was trimmed by 3 bases and J by 9 bases, leaving 12 bases between them. Germline V gene lookup returns CDR1 SGHNT and CDR2 YENEEA. In DNA, the CDR3 is TGTGCCAGCAGCTTTTTAACAGGGCTTGAGCAGTTCTTC. Translation gives CASSFLTGLEQFF. The whole variable domain, remainder taken from reference TRBV11-3 and TRBJ2-1, is EAGVVQSPRYKIIEKKQPVAFWCNPISGHNTLYWYLQNLGQGPELLIRYENEEAVDDSQLPKDRFSAERLKGVDSTLKIQPAELGDSAVYLCASSFLTGLEQFFGPGTRLTVL.

This chain uses TRBV2 with TRBJ2-5; TRBD2 aligns across 10 bases. V trimming: 5 bases; J trimming: 4 bases; junction bases outside the gene matches: 1. The CDR3 extends over 13 amino acids. Per germline, CDR1 SNHLY and CDR2 FYNNEI. The CDR3 DNA reads as TGTGCCAGCAGTATAGCGGGAGGAGAGACCCAGTACTTC. This gives the protein CASSIAGGETQYF.

The chain links TRBV6-4 to TRBJ2-1; 8 bases fit TRBD2. Germline V lookup: CDR1 MRHNA, CDR2 SNTAGT. The CDR3 totals 13 residues. Trimming took 4 bases from V and 11 from J; bases not matched to a gene: 7. CDR3 nucleotide sequence: TGTGCCAGCAGTGCTCTACGGGAGGGGAAGCAGTTCTTC. Translated: CASSALREGKQFF.

This chain uses TRBV7-8 with TRBJ1-1, with D maybe TRBD1 (5 bases). The CDR3 is made up of 12 amino acids. The V and J ends lost 5 bases and 6 bases respectively, with 10 bases between them. Germline CDR1 SGHVS, CDR2 FQNEAQ. Here the CDR3 reads CASSPDRPEAFF. CDR3 bases: TGTGCCAGCAGCCCTGACAGACCTGAAGCTTTCTTT.

The gene calls are TRBV9 and TRBJ2-3; TRBD2 matches at 7 bases. CDR3 length: 16 residues. Germline CDR1 reads SGDLS; CDR2 reads YYNGEE. V was pared by 0 bases and J by 5 bases, with 9 bases of the junction left unmatched. CDR3 sequence: CASSVGASGEVDTQYF. In nucleotides, the CDR3 is TGTGCCAGCAGCGTAGGGGCTAGCGGAGAGGTAGATACGCAGTATTTT.

The rearrangement links TRBV19 to TRBJ2-1; 9 nucleotides agree with TRBD2. There are 17 residues in the CDR3. V was pared by 1 base and J by 1 base, with 5 bases of the junction left unmatched. Germline loops: CDR1 LNHDA, CDR2 SQIVND (reference sequence). The CDR3 DNA is TGTGCCAGTAGTATAGGCCGACTAGCGGAGTCCTACAATGAGCAGTTCTTC. It translates to CASSIGRLAESYNEQFF.

This rearrangement joins TRBV11-1 to TRBJ2-7; 9 bases fit TRBD1. Germline V lookup: CDR1 SGHAT, CDR2 FQDESV (reference sequence). The CDR3 extends over 15 amino acids. V gave up 2 bases and J gave up 3 bases; unmatched junction bases: 5. The CDR3 coding sequence is TGTGCCAGCAGCTTATACGGACAGGGGTACTACGAGCAGTACTTC. The encoded protein is CASSLYGQGYYEQYF.

This clone came up once. This sequence joins TRBV28 and TRBJ1-1; D remains unclear. The CDR3 is 12 amino acids. The germline V gene has CDR1 MDHEN and CDR2 SYDVKM. The V and J ends lost 11 bases and 8 bases respectively, with 18 bases between them. CDR3 DNA sequence: TGTGCCTGCCGGCTTAGGACTTCGGAAGCTTTCTTT. Translated, it gives CACRLRTSEAFF.

V is TRBV15 and J is TRBJ2-1; the match to TRBD2 covers 7 bases. CDR3 length equals 15 residues. V shed 0 bases and J 4 bases; nucleotides not matched to a gene: 3. Germline V gene sequence: CDR1 LNHNV, CDR2 YYDKDF (reference sequence). CDR3: CATSRERELYNEQFF. The DNA for the CDR3 is TGTGCCACCAGCAGAGAGCGGGAGCTATACAATGAGCAGTTCTTC.

The chain links TRBV27 to TRBJ1-1; 12 nucleotides line up with TRBD1. Losses at the gene ends were 3 bases for V and 5 bases for J; bases not matched to a gene: 7. The germline V gene has CDR1 MNHEY and CDR2 SMNVEV (reference sequence). This CDR3 spans 16 amino acids. The CDR3 region has the DNA TGTGCCAGCAGTTTTCAATGGGACAGGGGGCCAACTGAAGCTTTCTTT. This sequence encodes CASSFQWDRGPTEAFF.

The gene calls are TRBV7-3 and TRBJ2-5; TRBD2 matches at 9 bases. The CDR3 spans 14 residues. The germline gives CDR1 SGHTA, CDR2 FQGTGA. The V and J ends lost 2 bases and 2 bases, in that order; junction bases with no gene match: 0. Written as DNA, the CDR3 is TGTGCCAGCAGCTTAGCGGGAGGGCAAGAGACCCAGTACTTC. Translated, it gives CASSLAGGQETQYF. Drawing the rest from reference TRBV7-3 and TRBJ2-5, the complete variable domain is GAGVSQTPSNKVTEKGKYVELRCDPISGHTALYWYRQSLGQGPEFLIYFQGTGAADDSGLPNDRFFAVRPEGSVSTLKIQRTERGDSAVYLCASSLAGGQETQYFGPGTRLLVL.

This clone occurred once. The chain uses TRBV5-1 and TRBJ1-4; possible D gene TRBD1, 6 bases. CDR1 SGHRS and CDR2 YFSETQ come from the germline V gene. The V and J ends lost 0 bases and 0 bases respectively, with 9 bases between them. The CDR3 runs to 16 residues. In DNA form, the CDR3 reads TGCGCCAGCAGCTTGGGGACAGCCGCAACTAATGAAAAACTGTTTTTT. It translates to CASSLGTAATNEKLFF.

The chain combines TRBV10-3 with TRBJ1-5; D is perhaps TRBD1 (5 bases). Trimming removed 11 bases from V and 1 base from J, with 15 bases in between. The V gene's germline CDR1 is ENHRY and CDR2 SYGVKD. The CDR3 spans 14 residues. The CDR3 is CASWGGSSNQPQHF. As DNA, the CDR3 is TGTGCCTCCTGGGGGGGTTCAAGCAATCAGCCCCAGCATTTT.

The CDR3 reads CAWSIVLYEQYF. In DNA, the CDR3 is TGTGCCTGGAGTATAGTGCTCTACGAGCAGTACTTC. J is TRBJ2-7 and V is TRBV30, with D unclear. This CDR3 contains 12 residues. CDR1 GTSNPN and CDR2 SVGIG come from the germline V gene (reference sequence). Deletions cut 2 bases from V and 3 bases from J, with 8 bases between.

The rearrangement links TRBV11-3 to TRBJ2-3, with TRBD2 identical over 7 bases. V was clipped by 1 base and J by 3 bases; unmatched bases: 4. The CDR3 has 15 residues. CDR1 SGHNT and CDR2 YENEEA come from the germline V gene. The CDR3 reads CASSLAGGSTDTQYF. CDR3 bases: TGTGCCAGCAGCTTAGCGGGCGGGAGTACAGATACGCAGTATTTT.

V is TRBV18 and J is TRBJ2-7; 7 nucleotides align to TRBD2. J lost 3 bases, V lost 8 bases, and 7 bases had no gene match. The CDR3 has 13 amino acids. The V gene's germline CDR1 is KGHSH and CDR2 LQKENI. CDR3 amino acids: CASRGSEVYEQYF. CDR3 sequence (DNA): TGTGCCAGCCGCGGGAGCGAAGTCTACGAGCAGTACTTC. The entire variable domain, with the rest obtained from reference TRBV18 and TRBJ2-7, is as follows: NAGVMQNPRHLVRRRGQEARLRCSPMKGHSHVYWYRQLPEEGLKFMVYLQKENIIDESGMPKERFSAEFPKEGPSILRIQQVVRGDSAAYFCASRGSEVYEQYFGPGTRLTVT.

The chain links TRBV6-1 to TRBJ2-2; D is uncertain. Germline CDR1 MNHNS, CDR2 SASEGT. V was pared by 3 bases and J by 6 bases, with 14 bases between. The CDR3 length is 15 residues. The CDR3: CASSDLLSIAGELFF. CDR3 nucleotides: TGTGCCAGCAGTGATCTACTGAGTATAGCCGGGGAGCTGTTTTTT.

The chain uses TRBV27 and TRBJ1-5, with D uncertain. The CDR3 extends over 12 amino acids. Germline CDR1 is MNHEY and CDR2 is SMNVEV (reference sequence). The V and J ends lost 3 bases and 7 bases respectively, with 7 bases between them. The CDR3 DNA sequence: TGTGCCAGCAGTTTCACCGGGCAGCCCCAGCATTTT. Translated: CASSFTGQPQHF.

The CDR3 spells CASSLDIWGRQDGTEAFF. CDR3 nucleotide sequence: TGTGCCAGCAGCTTAGATATTTGGGGCCGACAGGATGGCACTGAAGCTTTCTTT. V and J are TRBV11-2 and TRBJ1-1; tentatively, D is TRBD1 (6 bases). Per germline, CDR1 SGHAT and CDR2 FQNNGV. With 0 bases removed from V and 4 bases from J, the gap between germline ends came to 21 bases. The CDR3 sequence is 18 residues long. Filled out from reference TRBV11-2 and TRBJ1-1, the complete variable domain reads EAGVAQSPRYKIIEKRQSVAFWCNPISGHATLYWYQQILGQGPKLLIQFQNNGVVDDSQLPKDRFSAERLKGVDSTLKIQPAKLEDSAVYLCASSLDIWGRQDGTEAFFGQGTRLTVV.

The V call is TRBV11-3, the J call TRBJ2-7; weak D call: TRBD2 (6 bases). CDR3 length equals 14 residues. Germline loops: CDR1 SGHNT, CDR2 YENEEA. V shed 1 base and J shed 7 bases, with 14 bases lying between them. This chain's CDR3 is CASSLGGTPGEQYF. The CDR3 DNA reads as TGTGCCAGCAGCTTAGGGGGGACTCCGGGGGAGCAGTACTTC.

This chain uses TRBV14 with TRBJ2-3; 8 nucleotides match TRBD1. Unmatched junction bases numbered 11, after V lost 5 bases and J lost 10 bases. Germline CDR1 and CDR2: SGHDN and FVKESK. This CDR3 is built from 14 residues. This CDR3 reads CASSARQGRSAQYF. CDR3 nucleotides: TGTGCCAGCAGCGCTCGACAGGGGAGGAGTGCGCAGTATTTT.

The chain joins TRBV19 to TRBJ1-6, with D perhaps matching TRBD1 (6 bases). The germline gives CDR1 LNHDA, CDR2 SQIVND (reference sequence). Deletions cut 6 bases from V and 8 bases from J, with 17 bases between. The CDR3 consists of 15 residues. The CDR3 nucleotides read TGTGCCAGTAGCGAAATACAGGGTGGGGATTCACCCCTCCACTTT. This translates into CASSEIQGGDSPLHF.

The chain is built from TRBV5-1 and TRBJ2-2; a weak D match, TRBD2 (5 bases). Germline V gives CDR1 SGHRS, CDR2 YFSETQ. The V end lost 4 bases, the J end lost 1 base, and 11 bases lay between the germline ends. This CDR3 contains 15 residues. The CDR3 DNA sequence: TGCGCCAGCAGCACGGTTCGGGAGAACACCGGGGAGCTGTTTTTT. Translated: CASSTVRENTGELFF.

This chain uses TRBV6-1 with TRBJ1-1; no reliable D call. V dropped 2 bases and J dropped 4 bases, with 14 bases sitting between them. Per the germline V gene, CDR1 is MNHNS and CDR2 is SASEGT. The CDR3 runs 15 residues. Here the CDR3 reads CASSEYTSRGTEAFF. The CDR3, as DNA: TGTGCCAGCAGTGAATATACCTCACGGGGCACTGAAGCTTTCTTT.

The gene calls are TRBV19 and TRBJ1-2, with a weak D call TRBD1 (5 bases). Germline assignment: CDR1 LNHDA and CDR2 SQIVND (reference sequence). Trimming left V 9 bases short and J 2 bases short, with 7 bases between. This CDR3 contains 11 residues. The CDR3 protein is CASRVNYGYTF. CDR3 DNA sequence: TGTGCCAGCAGGGTCAACTATGGCTACACCTTC.

V is TRBV12-1 and J is TRBJ2-1; the table's D call of TRBD2 was not tested on the DNA. TRBV12-1 is recorded as a pseudogene. The CDR3 runs to 14 residues. In DNA, the CDR3 is TGTGCCAGCAGCTCAAGCGGGGGGTACAATGAGCAGTTCTTC. As protein: CASSSSGGYNEQFF.

This chain connects TRBV9 to TRBJ1-2; a possible D gene is TRBD1 (5 bases). The CDR3 has 17 residues. V lost 0 bases and J lost 8, with 23 bases in between. The V gene's germline CDR1 is SGDLS and CDR2 YYNGEE. The CDR3 nucleotides read TGTGCCAGCAGCGTAGATGGCAGGGTAGCCGAGTCGGGCGGCTACACCTTC. This gives the protein CASSVDGRVAESGGYTF.

The rearrangement links TRBV19 to TRBJ2-1; 12 bases are shared with TRBD2. The CDR3 length is 16 residues. Germline assignment: CDR1 LNHDA and CDR2 SQIVND (reference sequence). V trimming: 5 bases; J trimming: 10 bases; junction bases outside the gene matches: 12. The CDR3 loop is CASSLRRASGREEQFF. CDR3 sequence (DNA): TGTGCCAGTAGTCTAAGGCGTGCTAGCGGGAGGGAGGAGCAGTTCTTC.

The chain joins TRBV10-3 to TRBJ2-3; 7 bases align to TRBD2. Germline V gene lookup returns CDR1 ENHRY and CDR2 SYGVKD. J was trimmed by 6 bases and V by 2 bases; bases with no gene match: 2. The CDR3 extends over 13 amino acids. The CDR3 DNA is TGTGCCATCAGTGAGACTAGCGCCGATACGCAGTATTTT. This sequence encodes CAISETSADTQYF.

The rearrangement links TRBV28 to TRBJ1-5; TRBD1 agrees at 7 bases. With V trimmed by 5 bases and J by 0 bases, 7 bases remained unmatched. There are 16 residues in the CDR3. Germline values: CDR1 MDHEN, CDR2 SYDVKM. CDR3 in amino acids: CASSQGTDYSNQPQHF. The CDR3 coding sequence is TGTGCCAGCAGTCAAGGGACAGACTATAGCAATCAGCCCCAGCATTTT.